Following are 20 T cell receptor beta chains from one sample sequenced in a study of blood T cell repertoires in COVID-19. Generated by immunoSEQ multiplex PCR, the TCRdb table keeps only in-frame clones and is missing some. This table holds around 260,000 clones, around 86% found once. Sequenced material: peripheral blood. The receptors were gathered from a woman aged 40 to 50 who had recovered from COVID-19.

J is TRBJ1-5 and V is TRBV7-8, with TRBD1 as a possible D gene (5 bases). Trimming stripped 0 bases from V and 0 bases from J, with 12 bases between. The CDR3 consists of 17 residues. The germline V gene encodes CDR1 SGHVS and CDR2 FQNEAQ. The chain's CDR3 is CASSLASGGNSNQPQHF. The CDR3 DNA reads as TGTGCCAGCAGCTTAGCGAGTGGGGGGAATAGCAATCAGCCCCAGCATTTT.

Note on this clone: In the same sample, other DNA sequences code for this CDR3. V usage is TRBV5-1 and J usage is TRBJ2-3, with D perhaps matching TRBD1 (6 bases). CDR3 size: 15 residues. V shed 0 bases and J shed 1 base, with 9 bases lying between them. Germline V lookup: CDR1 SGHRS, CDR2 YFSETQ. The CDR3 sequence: CASSLAGAGTDTQYF. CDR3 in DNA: TGCGCCAGCAGCTTGGCAGGGGCCGGCACAGATACGCAGTATTTT.

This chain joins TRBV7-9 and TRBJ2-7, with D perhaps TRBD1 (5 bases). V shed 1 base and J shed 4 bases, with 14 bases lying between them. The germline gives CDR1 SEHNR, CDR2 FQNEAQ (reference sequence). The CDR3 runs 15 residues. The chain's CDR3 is CASSLGYGRAYEQYF. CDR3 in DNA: TGTGCCAGCAGCTTAGGTTATGGCAGGGCGTACGAGCAGTACTTC. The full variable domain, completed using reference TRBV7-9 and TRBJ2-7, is DTGVSQNPRHKITKRGQNVTFRCDPISEHNRLYWYRQTLGQGPEFLTYFQNEAQLEKSRLLSDRFSAERPKGSFSTLEIQRTEQGDSAMYLCASSLGYGRAYEQYFGPGTRLTVT.

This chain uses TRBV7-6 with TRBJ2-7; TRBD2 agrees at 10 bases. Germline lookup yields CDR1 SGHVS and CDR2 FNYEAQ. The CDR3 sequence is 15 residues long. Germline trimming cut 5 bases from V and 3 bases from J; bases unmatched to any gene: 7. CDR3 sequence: CASSKRTSGNYEQYF. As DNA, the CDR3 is TGTGCCAGCAGCAAACGAACTAGCGGGAACTACGAGCAGTACTTC.

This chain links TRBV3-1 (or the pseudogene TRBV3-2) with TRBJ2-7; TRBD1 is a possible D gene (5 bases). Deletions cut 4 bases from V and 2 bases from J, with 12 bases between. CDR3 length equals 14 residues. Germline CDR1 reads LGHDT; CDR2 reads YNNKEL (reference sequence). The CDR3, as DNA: TGTGCCAGCAGCCCAACAGGAACCCCCTACGAGCAGTACTTC. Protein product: CASSPTGTPYEQYF.

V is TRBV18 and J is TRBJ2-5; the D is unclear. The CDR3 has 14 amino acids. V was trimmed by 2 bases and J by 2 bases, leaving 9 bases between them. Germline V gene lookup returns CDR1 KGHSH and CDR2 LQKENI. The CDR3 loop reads CASSPSRSQETQYF. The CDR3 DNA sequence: TGTGCCAGCTCACCATCGAGGAGTCAAGAGACCCAGTACTTC.

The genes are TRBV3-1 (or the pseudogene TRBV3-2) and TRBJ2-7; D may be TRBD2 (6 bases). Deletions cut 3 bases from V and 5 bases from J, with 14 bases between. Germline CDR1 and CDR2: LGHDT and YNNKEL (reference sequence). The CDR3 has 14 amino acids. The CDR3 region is CASSHGGFIDEQYF. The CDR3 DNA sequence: TGTGCCAGCAGCCATGGAGGGTTTATAGACGAGCAGTACTTC.

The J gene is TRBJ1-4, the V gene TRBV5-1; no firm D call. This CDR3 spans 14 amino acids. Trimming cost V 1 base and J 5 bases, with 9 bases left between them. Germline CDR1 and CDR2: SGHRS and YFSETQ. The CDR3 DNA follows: TGCGCCAGCAGCTTGACAGACGTAAATGAAAAACTGTTTTTT. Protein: CASSLTDVNEKLFF.

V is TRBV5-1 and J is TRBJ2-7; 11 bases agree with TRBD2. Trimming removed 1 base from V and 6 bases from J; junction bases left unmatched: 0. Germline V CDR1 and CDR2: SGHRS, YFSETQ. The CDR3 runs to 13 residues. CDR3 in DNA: TGCGCCAGCAGCTTGACTAGCGGGGGCGAGCAGTACTTC. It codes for CASSLTSGGEQYF.

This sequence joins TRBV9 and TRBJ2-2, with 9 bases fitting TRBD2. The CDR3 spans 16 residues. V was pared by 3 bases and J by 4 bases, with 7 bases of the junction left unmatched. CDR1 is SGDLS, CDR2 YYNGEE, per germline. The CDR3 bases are TGTGCCAGCAGCGCTAGACTAGCGGACCCCACCGGGGAGCTGTTTTTT. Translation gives CASSARLADPTGELFF.

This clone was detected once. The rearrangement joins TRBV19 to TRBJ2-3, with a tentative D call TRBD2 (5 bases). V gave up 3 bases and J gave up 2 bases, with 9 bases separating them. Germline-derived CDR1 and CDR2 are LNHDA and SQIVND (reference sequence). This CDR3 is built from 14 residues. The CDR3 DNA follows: TGTGCCAGTAGTATTTCGGGGTCCACAGATACGCAGTATTTT. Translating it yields CASSISGSTDTQYF.

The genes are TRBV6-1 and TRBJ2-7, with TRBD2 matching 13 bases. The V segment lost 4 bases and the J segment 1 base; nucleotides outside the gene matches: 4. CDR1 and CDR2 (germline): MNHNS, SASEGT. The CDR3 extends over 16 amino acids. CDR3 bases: TGTGCCAGCAGTGGACTAGCGGGAGGTCTGTCCTACGAGCAGTACTTC. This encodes CASSGLAGGLSYEQYF.

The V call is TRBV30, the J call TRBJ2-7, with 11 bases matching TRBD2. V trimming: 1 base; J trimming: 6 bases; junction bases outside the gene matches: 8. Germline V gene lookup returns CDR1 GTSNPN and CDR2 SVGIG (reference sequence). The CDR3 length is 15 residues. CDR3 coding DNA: TGTGCCTGGAGTGCTACTAGCGGGAGTGCATCCGAGCAGTACTTC. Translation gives CAWSATSGSASEQYF.

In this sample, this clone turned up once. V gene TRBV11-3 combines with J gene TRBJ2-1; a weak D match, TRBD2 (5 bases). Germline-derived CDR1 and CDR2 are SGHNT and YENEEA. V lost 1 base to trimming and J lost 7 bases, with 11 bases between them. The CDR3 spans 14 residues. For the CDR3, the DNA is TGTGCCAGCAGCTTAGGTAGCGCTTGGAATGAGCAGTTCTTC. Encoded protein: CASSLGSAWNEQFF.

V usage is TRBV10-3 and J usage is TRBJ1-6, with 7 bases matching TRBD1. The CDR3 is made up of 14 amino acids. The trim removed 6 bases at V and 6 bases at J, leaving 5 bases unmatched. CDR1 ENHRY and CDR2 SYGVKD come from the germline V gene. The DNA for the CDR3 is TGTGCCATCAGCCCCGACAGGGCTAATTCACCCCTCCACTTT. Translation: CAISPDRANSPLHF.

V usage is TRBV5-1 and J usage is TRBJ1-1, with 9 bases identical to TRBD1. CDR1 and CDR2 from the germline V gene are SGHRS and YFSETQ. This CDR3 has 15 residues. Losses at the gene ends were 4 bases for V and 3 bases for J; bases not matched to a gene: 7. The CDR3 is CASSPGQGWDTEAFF. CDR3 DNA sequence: TGCGCCAGCAGCCCAGGACAGGGGTGGGACACTGAAGCTTTCTTT.

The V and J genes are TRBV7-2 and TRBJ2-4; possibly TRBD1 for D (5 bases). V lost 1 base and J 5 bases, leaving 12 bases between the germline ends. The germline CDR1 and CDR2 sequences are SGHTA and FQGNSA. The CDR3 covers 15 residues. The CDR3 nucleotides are TGTGCCAGCAGCTTAGTAGCAGGGTTTGAAAACATTCAGTACTTC. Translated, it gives CASSLVAGFENIQYF.

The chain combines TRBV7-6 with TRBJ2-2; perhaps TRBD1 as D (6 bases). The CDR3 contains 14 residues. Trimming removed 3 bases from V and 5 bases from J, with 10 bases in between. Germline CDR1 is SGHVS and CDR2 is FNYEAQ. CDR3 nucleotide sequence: TGTGCCAGCAGCTTCGGCAGGGGAACCGGGGAGCTGTTTTTT. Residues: CASSFGRGTGELFF.

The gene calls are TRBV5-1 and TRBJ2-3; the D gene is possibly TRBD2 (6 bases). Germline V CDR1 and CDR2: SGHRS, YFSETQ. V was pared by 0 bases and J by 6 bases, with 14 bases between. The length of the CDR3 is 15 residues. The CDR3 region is CASSLEAGLRDTQYF. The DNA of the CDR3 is TGCGCCAGCAGCTTGGAAGCGGGCTTAAGGGATACGCAGTATTTT.

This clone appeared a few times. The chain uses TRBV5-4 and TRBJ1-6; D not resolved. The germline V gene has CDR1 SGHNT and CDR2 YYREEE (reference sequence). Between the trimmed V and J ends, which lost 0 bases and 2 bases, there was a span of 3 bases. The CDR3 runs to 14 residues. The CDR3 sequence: CASSLDTYNSPLHF. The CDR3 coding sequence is TGTGCCAGCAGCTTGGACACCTATAATTCACCCCTCCACTTT.